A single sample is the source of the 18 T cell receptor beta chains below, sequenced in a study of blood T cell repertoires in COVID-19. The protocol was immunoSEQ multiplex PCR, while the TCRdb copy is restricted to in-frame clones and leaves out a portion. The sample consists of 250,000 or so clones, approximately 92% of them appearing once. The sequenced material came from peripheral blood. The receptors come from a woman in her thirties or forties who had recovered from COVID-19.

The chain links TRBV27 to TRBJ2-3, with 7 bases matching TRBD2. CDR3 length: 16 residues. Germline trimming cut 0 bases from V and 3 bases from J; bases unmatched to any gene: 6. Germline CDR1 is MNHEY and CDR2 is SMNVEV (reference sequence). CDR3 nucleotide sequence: TGTGCCAGCAGTTTATCGATCTGGGGGGGGACAGATACGCAGTATTTT. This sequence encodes CASSLSIWGGTDTQYF.

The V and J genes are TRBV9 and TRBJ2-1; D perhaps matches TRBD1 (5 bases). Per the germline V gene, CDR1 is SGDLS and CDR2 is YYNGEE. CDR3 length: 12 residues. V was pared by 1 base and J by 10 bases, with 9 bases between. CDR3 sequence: CASSVRGQEQFF. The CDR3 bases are TGTGCCAGCAGCGTAAGGGGTCAGGAGCAGTTCTTC. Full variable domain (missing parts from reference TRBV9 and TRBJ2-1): DSGVTQTPKHLITATGQRVTLRCSPRSGDLSVYWYQQSLDQGLQFLIQYYNGEERAKGNILERFSAQQFPDLHSELNLSSLELGDSALYFCASSVRGQEQFFGPGTRLTVL.

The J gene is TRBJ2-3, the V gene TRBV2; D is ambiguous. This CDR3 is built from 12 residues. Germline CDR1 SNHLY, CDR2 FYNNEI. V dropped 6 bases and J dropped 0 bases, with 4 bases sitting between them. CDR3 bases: TGTGCCAGCAGCCAAAGCACAGATACGCAGTATTTT. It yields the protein CASSQSTDTQYF.

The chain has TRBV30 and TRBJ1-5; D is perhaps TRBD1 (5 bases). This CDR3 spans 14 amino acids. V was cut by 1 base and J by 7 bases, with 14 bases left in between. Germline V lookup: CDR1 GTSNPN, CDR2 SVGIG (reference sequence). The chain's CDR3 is CAWSEGVVGQPQHF. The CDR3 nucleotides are TGTGCCTGGAGTGAAGGGGTGGTAGGGCAGCCCCAGCATTTT. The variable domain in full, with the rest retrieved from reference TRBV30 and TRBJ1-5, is SQTIHQWPATLVQPVGSPLSLECTVEGTSNPNLYWYRQAAGRGLQLLFYSVGIGQISSEVPQNLSASRPQDRQFILSSKKLLLSDSGFYLCAWSEGVVGQPQHFGDGTRLSIL.

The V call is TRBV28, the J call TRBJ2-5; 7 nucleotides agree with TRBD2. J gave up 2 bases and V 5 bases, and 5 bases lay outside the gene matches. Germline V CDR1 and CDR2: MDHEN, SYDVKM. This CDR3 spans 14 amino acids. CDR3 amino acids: CASSRIGGQETQYF. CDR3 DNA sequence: TGTGCCAGCAGTCGGATCGGGGGGCAAGAGACCCAGTACTTC.

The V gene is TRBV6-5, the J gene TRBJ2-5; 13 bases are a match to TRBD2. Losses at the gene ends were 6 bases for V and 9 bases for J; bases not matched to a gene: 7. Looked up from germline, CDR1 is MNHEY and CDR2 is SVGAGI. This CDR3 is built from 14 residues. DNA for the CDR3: TGTGCCAGCAGCAGAGGGACTAGCGGGGTAGCCCAGTACTTC. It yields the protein CASSRGTSGVAQYF.

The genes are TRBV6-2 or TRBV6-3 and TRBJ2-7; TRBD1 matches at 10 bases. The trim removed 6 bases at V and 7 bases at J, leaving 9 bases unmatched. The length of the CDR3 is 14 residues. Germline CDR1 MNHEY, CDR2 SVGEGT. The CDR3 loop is CASSTGTGAREQYV. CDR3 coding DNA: TGTGCCAGCAGCACCGGGACAGGGGCGCGGGAGCAGTACGTC.

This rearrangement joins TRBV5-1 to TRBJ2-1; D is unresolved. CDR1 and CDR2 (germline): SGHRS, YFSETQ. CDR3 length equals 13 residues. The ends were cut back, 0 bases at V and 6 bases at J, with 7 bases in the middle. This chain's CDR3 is CASSLGYSNEQFF. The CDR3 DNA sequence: TGCGCCAGCAGCTTGGGTTACTCCAATGAGCAGTTCTTC. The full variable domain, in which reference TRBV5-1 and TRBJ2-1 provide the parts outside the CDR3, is KAGVTQTPRYLIKTRGQQVTLSCSPISGHRSVSWYQQTPGQGLQFLFEYFSETQRNKGNFPGRFSGRQFSNSRSEMNVSTLELGDSALYLCASSLGYSNEQFFGPGTRLTVL.

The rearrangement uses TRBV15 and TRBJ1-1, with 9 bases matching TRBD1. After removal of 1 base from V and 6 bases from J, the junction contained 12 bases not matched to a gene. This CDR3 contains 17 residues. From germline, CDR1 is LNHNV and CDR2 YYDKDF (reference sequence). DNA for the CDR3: TGTGCCACCAGCAGAGTCGTCGGGACAGGGCGGGGTGCTGAAGCTTTCTTT. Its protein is CATSRVVGTGRGAEAFF.

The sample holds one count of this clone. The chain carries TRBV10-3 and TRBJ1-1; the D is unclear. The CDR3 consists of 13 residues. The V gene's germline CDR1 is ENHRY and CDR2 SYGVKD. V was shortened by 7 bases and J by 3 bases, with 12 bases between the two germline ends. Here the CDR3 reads CAITRAPDTEAFF. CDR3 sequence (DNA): TGTGCCATCACTCGCGCCCCTGACACTGAAGCTTTCTTT.

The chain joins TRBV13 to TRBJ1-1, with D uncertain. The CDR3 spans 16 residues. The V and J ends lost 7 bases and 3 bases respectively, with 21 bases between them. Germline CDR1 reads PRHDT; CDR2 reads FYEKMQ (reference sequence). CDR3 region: CASTLWEKGGDTEAFF. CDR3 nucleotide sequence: TGTGCCAGCACGTTGTGGGAGAAGGGTGGGGACACTGAAGCTTTCTTT.

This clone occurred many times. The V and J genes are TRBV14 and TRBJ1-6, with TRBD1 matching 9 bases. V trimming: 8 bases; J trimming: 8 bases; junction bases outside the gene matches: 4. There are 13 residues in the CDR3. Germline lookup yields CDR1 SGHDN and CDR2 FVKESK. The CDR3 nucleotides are TGTGCCAGCCGGGACAGGGACTATTCACCCCTCCACTTT. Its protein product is CASRDRDYSPLHF.

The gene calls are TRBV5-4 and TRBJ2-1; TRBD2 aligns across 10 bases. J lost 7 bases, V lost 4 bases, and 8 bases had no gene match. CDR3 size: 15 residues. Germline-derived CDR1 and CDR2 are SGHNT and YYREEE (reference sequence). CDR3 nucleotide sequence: TGTGCCAGCAGCCTAGGACTAGCGGAAGAGAATGAGCAGTTCTTC. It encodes CASSLGLAEENEQFF.

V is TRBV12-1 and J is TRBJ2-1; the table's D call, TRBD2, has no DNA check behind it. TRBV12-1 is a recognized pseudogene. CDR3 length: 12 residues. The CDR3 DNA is TGTGCCGTCGGGTCGGGGGACAATGAGCAGTTCTTC. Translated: CAVGSGDNEQFF.

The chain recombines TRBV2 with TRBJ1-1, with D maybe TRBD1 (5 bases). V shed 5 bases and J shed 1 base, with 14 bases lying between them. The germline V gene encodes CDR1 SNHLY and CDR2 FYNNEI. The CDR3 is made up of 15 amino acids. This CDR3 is CASSSGGAANTEAFF. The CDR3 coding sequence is TGTGCCAGCAGTTCGGGCGGGGCCGCGAACACTGAAGCTTTCTTT.

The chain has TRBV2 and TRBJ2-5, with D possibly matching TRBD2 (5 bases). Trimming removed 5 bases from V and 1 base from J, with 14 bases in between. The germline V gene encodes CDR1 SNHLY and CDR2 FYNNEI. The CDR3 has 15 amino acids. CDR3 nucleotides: TGTGCCAGCAGTACCTTTGGCAGCGGCCAAGAGACCCAGTACTTC. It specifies CASSTFGSGQETQYF.

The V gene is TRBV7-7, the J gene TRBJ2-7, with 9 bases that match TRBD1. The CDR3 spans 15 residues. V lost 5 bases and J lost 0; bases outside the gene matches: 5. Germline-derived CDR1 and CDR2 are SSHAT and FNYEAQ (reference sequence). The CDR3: CASSAGTGNSYEQYF. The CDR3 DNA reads TGTGCCAGCAGCGCCGGGACAGGGAACTCCTACGAGCAGTACTTC.

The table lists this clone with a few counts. Here the CDR3 reads CASSAPGTSPLHF. CDR3 DNA sequence: TGTGCCAGCAGTGCCCCGGGAACTTCACCCCTCCACTTT. The chain couples TRBV12-3 or TRBV12-4 to TRBJ1-6; unclear D gene. Trimming took off 5 bases at V and 9 bases at J, with 11 bases between the two ends. This CDR3 contains 13 residues.